The subject of this entry is one T cell receptor beta chain. V lost 2 bases to trimming and J lost 2 bases, with 8 bases between them. The CDR3 extends over 14 amino acids. Germline values: CDR1 SSHAT, CDR2 FNYEAQ (reference sequence). The data are from a study of cytomegalovirus exposure and HLA in healthy donors. It was with 60 Vbeta and 13 Jbeta primers that the PCR ran. Only in-frame clones appear in the TCRdb table, and some are missing; sequencing was by immunoSEQ multiplex PCR. The sample records under 200,000 clones, 65% to 85% being singletons. Sequencing was done on a sample of PBMCs. This TCR came from a woman in her fifties or sixties in good health and CMV-seropositive. This chain connects TRBV7-7 to TRBJ2-3, with D possibly TRBD2 on 6 matching bases. The CDR3 region is CASSLTRDTDTQYF. CDR3 nucleotide sequence: TGTGCCAGCAGCTTAACGCGGGACACAGATACGCAGTATTTT. Supplemented by reference TRBV7-7 and TRBJ2-3, the full variable domain reads GAGVSQSPRYKVTKRGQDVTLRCDPISSHATLYWYQQALGQGPEFLTYFNYEAQPDKSGLPSDRFSAERPEGSISTLTIQRTEQRDSAMYRCASSLTRDTDTQYFGPGTRLTVL.